Each of the 12 T cell receptor beta chains below was sequenced from the same sample in a study of blood T cell repertoires in COVID-19. Measured with immunoSEQ multiplex PCR; TCRdb has only the in-frame clones, and not every one. The table includes hundreds of thousands of clones, approximately 86% detected once. The sequenced sample consisted of PBMCs or T cells enriched from blood (not recorded which). The receptors were gathered from a woman under 30 who had recovered from COVID-19.

V is TRBV5-6 and J is TRBJ2-5; TRBD2 is a possible D gene (6 bases). Germline CDR1 is SGHDT and CDR2 is YYEEEE. Trimming took off 2 bases at V and 3 bases at J, with 23 bases between the two ends. This CDR3 has 18 amino acids. The CDR3 coding sequence is TGTGCCAGCAGCTTACCGCCCGGGAGTGGGTGGGGGAAAGAGACCCAGTACTTC. It is translated as CASSLPPGSGWGKETQYF.

CDR3 loop: CASKPGQGESGELFF. The CDR3 nucleotides read TGTGCCAGTAAACCGGGACAGGGGGAGAGTGGGGAGCTGTTTTTT. The rearrangement joins TRBV27 to TRBJ2-2, with 11 bases aligning to TRBD1. The CDR3 consists of 15 residues. Germline trimming cut 9 bases from V and 8 bases from J; bases unmatched to any gene: 11. Germline V gives CDR1 MNHEY, CDR2 SMNVEV (reference sequence).

A single count supports this clone. The genes are TRBV19 and TRBJ2-3; D gene unclear. The germline V and J ends were trimmed by 3 bases and 4 bases, with 2 bases remaining between them. This CDR3 has 11 residues. Germline CDR1 and CDR2: LNHDA and SQIVND (reference sequence). The CDR3 DNA reads as TGTGCCAGTAGTATCGCAGATACGCAGTATTTT. Residues: CASSIADTQYF. Using reference TRBV19 and TRBJ2-3 for the parts outside the CDR3, the full variable domain is DGGITQSPKYLFRKEGQNVTLSCEQNLNHDAMYWYRQDPGQGLRLIYYSQIVNDFQKGDIAEGYSVSREKKESFPLTVTSAQKNPTAFYLCASSIADTQYFGPGTRLTVL.

The chain has TRBV7-3 and TRBJ2-5; possible D gene TRBD2, 5 bases. Trimming took off 1 base at V and 3 bases at J, with 18 bases between the two ends. This CDR3 is built from 17 residues. CDR1 and CDR2 from the germline V gene are SGHTA and FQGTGA. The CDR3 DNA is TGTGCCAGCAGCTTAAGGGGTGCTAGCCTCGAAAAAGAGACCCAGTACTTC. It encodes CASSLRGASLEKETQYF.

Turning to this clone: One junction end disagrees with the germline gene, perhaps due to a read error. The chain recombines TRBV7-2 with TRBJ1-4; D gene ambiguous. Germline assignment: CDR1 SGHTA and CDR2 FQGNSA. The CDR3 totals 15 residues. The CDR3 DNA reads as TGTGCCAGCAGCCTAGCATCGAGGACTAATGAAAAACTGTTTTTT. It translates to CASSLASRTNEKLFF.

This clone appeared a single time. In DNA, the CDR3 is TGTGCCACCGGACTAGTCGCCGGGGAGCTGTTTTTT. Amino acid sequence: CATGLVAGELFF. V gene TRBV24-1 combines with J gene TRBJ2-2, with TRBD2 matching 7 bases. Losses at the gene ends were 9 bases for V and 6 bases for J; bases not matched to a gene: 3. The V gene's germline CDR1 is KGHDR and CDR2 SFDVKD. This CDR3 has 12 amino acids.

The V gene is TRBV28, the J gene TRBJ2-1, with D possibly matching TRBD1 (6 bases). Trimming took 6 bases from V and 10 from J, leaving 16 bases between them. The length of the CDR3 is 13 residues. Germline CDR1 reads MDHEN; CDR2 reads SYDVKM. DNA for the CDR3: TGTGCCAGCAGAACTACAGGGTTAGTAGAGCAGTTCTTC. Protein product: CASRTTGLVEQFF.

Here the CDR3 reads CASSHLSGRDEQFF. CDR3 DNA sequence: TGCGCCAGCAGCCACCTTAGCGGTCGGGATGAGCAGTTCTTC. This chain connects TRBV4-3 to TRBJ2-1; perhaps TRBD2 as D (6 bases). This CDR3 region has 14 residues. V was shortened by 3 bases and J by 8 bases, with 14 bases between the two germline ends. Germline CDR1 LGHNA, CDR2 YSLEER.

The rearrangement uses TRBV6-6 and TRBJ1-4; D call uncertain. V was clipped by 0 bases and J by 6 bases, with 5 bases between them. CDR3 length: 13 amino acids. CDR1 and CDR2 (germline): MNHNY, SVGAGI (reference sequence). CDR3: CASSYSEDEKLFF. As DNA, the CDR3 is TGTGCCAGCAGTTACTCGGAGGATGAAAAACTGTTTTTT.

V gene TRBV9 combines with J gene TRBJ1-5; D may be TRBD1 (5 bases). The CDR3 contains 15 residues. From germline, CDR1 is SGDLS and CDR2 YYNGEE. The V and J ends lost 4 bases and 7 bases respectively, with 18 bases between them. The CDR3: CASSQGGIAGQPQHF. CDR3 sequence (DNA): TGTGCCAGCAGCCAGGGCGGGATAGCAGGGCAGCCCCAGCATTTT.

A note on this clone: Other DNA sequences in the sample encode the same CDR3. The V call is TRBV7-9, the J call TRBJ1-2; D not resolved. The germline V gene encodes CDR1 SEHNR and CDR2 FQNEAQ (reference sequence). The ends were cut back, 1 base at V and 0 bases at J, with 6 bases in the middle. This CDR3 has 14 amino acids. This CDR3 is CASSLVVANYGYTF. As DNA, the CDR3 is TGTGCCAGCAGCTTAGTAGTGGCTAACTATGGCTACACCTTC.

The V and J genes are TRBV7-9 and TRBJ1-4; no firm D call. The CDR3 is made up of 14 amino acids. V dropped 3 bases and J dropped 5 bases, with 10 bases sitting between them. CDR1 SEHNR and CDR2 FQNEAQ come from the germline V gene (reference sequence). The CDR3 loop reads CASSLSVYNEKLFF. In DNA form, the CDR3 reads TGTGCCAGCAGCTTGTCGGTCTACAATGAAAAACTGTTTTTT.